What follows are 18 T cell receptor beta chains derived from one specimen sequenced in a study of T cells in localized non-small cell lung cancer. The repertoire was sequenced with immunoSEQ multiplex PCR; TCRdb's copy has only in-frame clones and lacks some. The data contain 100,000 to 150,000 clones, roughly 90% of them singletons. Sequencing used peripheral blood, obtained before any cancer treatment. These receptors originate from an older female donor with stage I lung adenocarcinoma.

The rearrangement links TRBV10-2 to TRBJ1-2, with 9 bases matching TRBD1. The CDR3 consists of 12 residues. Trimming at V came to 8 bases and at J to 7 bases, leaving 5 bases not matched to a gene. The germline gives CDR1 WSHSY, CDR2 SAAADI. The CDR3 DNA is TGCGCCAGCCGGGACAGGGATCGTGGCTACACCTTC. Translating it yields CASRDRDRGYTF.

V gene TRBV11-2 combines with J gene TRBJ2-5; weak D call: TRBD2 (7 bases). Germline V gives CDR1 SGHAT, CDR2 FQNNGV. The CDR3 is made up of 16 amino acids. Trimming removed 3 bases at V and 5 bases at J, with 19 bases between. The CDR3 DNA sequence: TGTGCCAGCAGCTTGAGGACCAAGGGGGGGGCGGAGACCCAGTACTTC. Translation: CASSLRTKGGAETQYF.

The chain has TRBV5-1 and TRBJ2-7; D possibly corresponds to TRBD1 (5 bases). Germline CDR1 is SGHRS and CDR2 is YFSETQ. Trimming took off 6 bases at V and 7 bases at J, with 23 bases between the two ends. This CDR3 comprises 15 residues. The CDR3 bases are TGCGCCAGCACCCTGGGGCCCGGGTCGAAAGGGGAGCAGTACTTC. Protein product: CASTLGPGSKGEQYF. The full variable domain, rest sourced from reference TRBV5-1 and TRBJ2-7, is KAGVTQTPRYLIKTRGQQVTLSCSPISGHRSVSWYQQTPGQGLQFLFEYFSETQRNKGNFPGRFSGRQFSNSRSEMNVSTLELGDSALYLCASTLGPGSKGEQYFGPGTRLTVT.

In its sample, this clone was seen once. CDR3 protein: CASSHPSTESSYNEQFF. Here the CDR3 DNA reads TGCGCCAGCAGCCACCCTAGCACAGAAAGCTCCTACAATGAGCAGTTCTTC. The chain uses TRBV4-1 and TRBJ2-1; maybe TRBD2 (5 bases). The CDR3 covers 17 residues. CDR1 MGHRA and CDR2 YSYEKL come from the germline V gene. V was trimmed by 3 bases and J by 0 bases, leaving 15 bases between them.

There are a few counts of this clone. This chain links TRBV6-1 with TRBJ1-5; possible D gene TRBD1, 5 bases. CDR1 and CDR2 from the germline V gene are MNHNS and SASEGT. The CDR3 is 14 amino acids. The V end lost 2 bases, the J end lost 6 bases, and 11 bases lay between the germline ends. The DNA of the CDR3 is TGTGCCAGCAGTGAATTGAGGGGCGGTCAGCCCCAGCATTTT. Its protein product is CASSELRGGQPQHF.

This clone was seen a handful of times. This chain joins TRBV6-5 and TRBJ2-1; 9 bases agree with TRBD2. Germline CDR1 and CDR2: MNHEY and SVGAGI. The CDR3 runs to 14 residues. V trimming: 0 bases; J trimming: 8 bases; junction bases outside the gene matches: 2. The CDR3 nucleotides read TGTGCCAGCAGTTACTCGTCTAGCGGGGATGAGCAGTTCTTC. Translation: CASSYSSSGDEQFF.

J is TRBJ1-1 and V is TRBV28; 10 nucleotides match TRBD1. The CDR3 runs to 13 residues. The germline gives CDR1 MDHEN, CDR2 SYDVKM. V lost 6 bases to trimming and J lost 6 bases; unmatched junction nucleotides: 4. The CDR3 sequence: CASSRQGAAEAFF. The CDR3 DNA reads TGTGCCAGCAGCCGACAGGGGGCGGCTGAAGCTTTCTTT. The full variable domain, with the rest looked up from reference TRBV28 and TRBJ1-1, is DVKVTQSSRYLVKRTGEKVFLECVQDMDHENMFWYRQDPGLGLRLIYFSYDVKMKEKGDIPEGYSVSREKKERFSLILESASTNQTSMYLCASSRQGAAEAFFGQGTRLTVV.

The chain carries TRBV27 and TRBJ2-5; D may be TRBD1 (5 bases). Germline CDR1 and CDR2: MNHEY and SMNVEV (reference sequence). This CDR3 is built from 13 residues. Trimming removed 4 bases at V and 3 bases at J, with 9 bases between. The DNA for the CDR3 is TGTGCCAGCAGTTGGGCAGGGAAAGAGACCCAGTACTTC. Translated: CASSWAGKETQYF.

The chain carries TRBV2 and TRBJ1-5, with a possible D match to TRBD1 (5 bases). Trimming shortened V by 8 bases and J by 4 bases, and 18 bases separated the two germline ends. Germline V CDR1 and CDR2: SNHLY, FYNNEI. This CDR3 is built from 15 residues. The CDR3 loop reads CASSAGRVRNQPQHF. CDR3 sequence (DNA): TGTGCCAGCTCCGCTGGCAGGGTTAGGAATCAGCCCCAGCATTTT. The variable domain in full, with the rest retrieved from reference TRBV2 and TRBJ1-5, is EPEVTQTPSHQVTQMGQEVILRCVPISNHLYFYWYRQILGQKVEFLVSFYNNEISEKSEIFDDQFSVERPDGSNFTLKIRSTKLEDSAMYFCASSAGRVRNQPQHFGDGTRLSIL.

The chain is built from TRBV5-1 and TRBJ2-7, with a possible D match to TRBD1 (6 bases). The CDR3 covers 14 residues. V shed 4 bases and J shed 1 base, with 12 bases lying between them. Germline lookup yields CDR1 SGHRS and CDR2 YFSETQ. CDR3 sequence (DNA): TGCGCCAGCAGCCCGACAGGCCTGTCCTACGAGCAGTACTTC. Its translation: CASSPTGLSYEQYF.

The V and J genes are TRBV7-9 and TRBJ2-7; 7 bases are shared with TRBD2. The trim removed 1 base at V and 5 bases at J, leaving 2 bases unmatched. Germline CDR1 is SEHNR and CDR2 is FQNEAQ (reference sequence). This CDR3 has 13 amino acids. This CDR3 reads CASSLVGGDEQYF. CDR3 DNA: TGTGCCAGCAGCTTAGTGGGAGGGGACGAGCAGTACTTC.

The rearrangement links TRBV4-1 to TRBJ1-1, with D perhaps TRBD1 (5 bases). CDR3 length: 14 residues. V lost 3 bases to trimming and J lost 1 base, with 9 bases between them. Germline V CDR1 and CDR2: MGHRA, YSYEKL. CDR3 nucleotide sequence: TGCGCCAGCAGCCACTACGACAGGAACACTGAAGCTTTCTTT. Protein sequence: CASSHYDRNTEAFF.

The chain employs TRBV5-6 and TRBJ2-5; D call uncertain. Germline CDR1 and CDR2: SGHDT and YYEEEE. Trimming stripped 6 bases from V and 7 bases from J, with 13 bases between. This CDR3 is built from 12 residues. CDR3 residues: CASNGAVGTQYF. CDR3 nucleotides: TGTGCCAGCAACGGCGCGGTGGGGACCCAGTACTTC.

V gene TRBV29-1 combines with J gene TRBJ1-2; weak D call: TRBD1 (5 bases). Germline V gene data show CDR1 as SQVTM and CDR2 as ANQGSEA. The CDR3 has 13 residues. V shed 5 bases and J shed 5 bases, with 15 bases lying between them. The CDR3 DNA reads as TGCAGCGTTCCCCAGGGTCCCTCTTATGGCTACACCTTC. This codes for CSVPQGPSYGYTF.

The V and J genes are TRBV7-8 and TRBJ2-7; 9 bases are a match to TRBD2. The CDR3 is 15 residues long. J was trimmed by 2 bases and V by 3 bases; bases with no gene match: 5. The V gene's germline CDR1 is SGHVS and CDR2 FQNEAQ. The CDR3: CASSFSLAGTYEQYF. CDR3 sequence (DNA): TGTGCCAGCAGCTTTTCTCTAGCGGGAACCTACGAGCAGTACTTC.

The chain has TRBV4-1 and TRBJ2-3; 7 bases agree with TRBD2. The germline V gene encodes CDR1 MGHRA and CDR2 YSYEKL. V was pared by 5 bases and J by 2 bases, with 13 bases of the junction left unmatched. The CDR3 has 17 residues. The chain's CDR3 is CASSVNAGGYPTDTQYF. The CDR3 coding sequence is TGCGCCAGCAGCGTTAATGCCGGGGGGTACCCCACAGATACGCAGTATTTT.

The chain couples TRBV14 to TRBJ1-4, with a possible D match to TRBD1 (6 bases). The V gene's germline CDR1 is SGHDN and CDR2 FVKESK. Trimming removed 3 bases from V and 4 bases from J, with 12 bases in between. The CDR3 runs 15 residues. CDR3 loop: CASSQLGTSNEKLFF. Written as DNA, the CDR3 is TGTGCCAGCAGCCAGCTCGGGACAAGTAATGAAAAACTGTTTTTT.

The rearrangement joins TRBV28 to TRBJ1-2; D gene unclear. The V end was cut by 1 base, the J end by 8 bases, with 17 bases between. This CDR3 region has 15 residues. Germline V gene lookup returns CDR1 MDHEN and CDR2 SYDVKM. CDR3 amino acids: CASSLFPAAYGGYTF. Here the CDR3 DNA reads TGTGCCAGCAGTTTATTTCCCGCGGCCTATGGGGGCTACACCTTC.